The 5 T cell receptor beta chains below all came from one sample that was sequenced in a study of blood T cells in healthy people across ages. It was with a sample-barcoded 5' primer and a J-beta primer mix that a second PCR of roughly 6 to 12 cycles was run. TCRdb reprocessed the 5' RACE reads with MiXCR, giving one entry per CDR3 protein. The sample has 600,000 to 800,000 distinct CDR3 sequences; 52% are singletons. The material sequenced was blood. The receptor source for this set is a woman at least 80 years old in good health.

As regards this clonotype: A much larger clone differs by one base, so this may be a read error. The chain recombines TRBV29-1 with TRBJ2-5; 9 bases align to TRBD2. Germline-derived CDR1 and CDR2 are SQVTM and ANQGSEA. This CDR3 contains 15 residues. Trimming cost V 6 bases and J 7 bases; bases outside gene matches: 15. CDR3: CSVKRTSDPQGTQYF. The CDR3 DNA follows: TGCAGCGTCAAGCGGACTAGCGATCCACAGGGGACCCAGTACTTC.

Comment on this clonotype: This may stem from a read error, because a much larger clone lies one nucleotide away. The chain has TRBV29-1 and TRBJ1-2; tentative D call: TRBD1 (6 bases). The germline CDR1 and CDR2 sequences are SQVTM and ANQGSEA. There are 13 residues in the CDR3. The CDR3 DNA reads TGCAGCGCCCCGGGCAGGGGTAACTATGACTACACCTTC. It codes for CSAPGRGNYDYTF.

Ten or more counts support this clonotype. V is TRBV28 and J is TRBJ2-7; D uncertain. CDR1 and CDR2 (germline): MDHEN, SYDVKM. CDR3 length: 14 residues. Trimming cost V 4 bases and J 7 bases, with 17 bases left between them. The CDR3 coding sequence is TGTGCCAGCAGTTCAATTGGGATCCTCAGGGAGCAGTACTTC. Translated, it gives CASSSIGILREQYF.

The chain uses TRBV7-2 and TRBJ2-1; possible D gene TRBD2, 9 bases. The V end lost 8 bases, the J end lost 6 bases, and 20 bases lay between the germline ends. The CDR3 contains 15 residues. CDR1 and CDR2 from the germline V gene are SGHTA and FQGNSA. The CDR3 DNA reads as TGTGCCAGCCGCAGGGGGCGGGAGGGCAGCAATGAGCAGTTCTTC. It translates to CASRRGREGSNEQFF.

The CDR3 spells CASSQGLMANQPQHF. In DNA form, the CDR3 reads TGTGCCAGCAGCCAGGGACTTATGGCGAATCAGCCCCAGCATTTT. The chain employs TRBV5-5 and TRBJ1-5; D may be TRBD1 (5 bases). Trimming left V 4 bases short and J 4 bases short, with 15 bases between. The CDR3 contains 15 residues. Germline CDR1 and CDR2: SGHKS and YYEKEE (reference sequence). Based on the CDR3 plus reference TRBV5-5 and TRBJ1-5, the full variable domain is DAGVTQSPTHLIKTRGQQVTLRCSPISGHKSVSWYQQVLGQGPQFIFQYYEKEERGRGNFPDRFSARQFPNYSSELNVNALLLGDSALYLCASSQGLMANQPQHFGDGTRLSIL.